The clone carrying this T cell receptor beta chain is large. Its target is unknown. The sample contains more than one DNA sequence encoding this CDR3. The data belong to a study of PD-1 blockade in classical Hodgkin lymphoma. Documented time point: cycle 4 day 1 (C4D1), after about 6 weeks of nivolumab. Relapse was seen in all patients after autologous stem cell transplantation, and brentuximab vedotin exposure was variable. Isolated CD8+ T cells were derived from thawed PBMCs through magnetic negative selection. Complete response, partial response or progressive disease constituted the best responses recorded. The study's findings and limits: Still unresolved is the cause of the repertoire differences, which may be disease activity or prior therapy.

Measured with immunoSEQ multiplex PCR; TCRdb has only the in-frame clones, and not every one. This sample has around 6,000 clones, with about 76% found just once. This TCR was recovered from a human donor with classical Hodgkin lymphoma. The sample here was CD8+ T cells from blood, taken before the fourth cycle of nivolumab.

CDR3 region: CATSRGNTEAFF. CDR3 coding DNA: TGTGCCACCAGCAGGGGGAACACTGAAGCTTTCTTT. This chain uses TRBV15 with TRBJ1-1, with D uncertain. Trimming removed 3 bases from V and 1 base from J, with 3 bases in between. This CDR3 is 12 amino acids long. Per the germline V gene, CDR1 is LNHNV and CDR2 is YYDKDF (reference sequence). Looking up the rest from reference TRBV15 and TRBJ1-1 gives the full variable domain: DAMVIQNPRYQVTQFGKPVTLSCSQTLNHNVMYWYQQKSSQAPKLLFHYYDKDFNNEADTPDNFQSRRPNTSFCFLDIRSPGLGDTAMYLCATSRGNTEAFFGQGTRLTVV.